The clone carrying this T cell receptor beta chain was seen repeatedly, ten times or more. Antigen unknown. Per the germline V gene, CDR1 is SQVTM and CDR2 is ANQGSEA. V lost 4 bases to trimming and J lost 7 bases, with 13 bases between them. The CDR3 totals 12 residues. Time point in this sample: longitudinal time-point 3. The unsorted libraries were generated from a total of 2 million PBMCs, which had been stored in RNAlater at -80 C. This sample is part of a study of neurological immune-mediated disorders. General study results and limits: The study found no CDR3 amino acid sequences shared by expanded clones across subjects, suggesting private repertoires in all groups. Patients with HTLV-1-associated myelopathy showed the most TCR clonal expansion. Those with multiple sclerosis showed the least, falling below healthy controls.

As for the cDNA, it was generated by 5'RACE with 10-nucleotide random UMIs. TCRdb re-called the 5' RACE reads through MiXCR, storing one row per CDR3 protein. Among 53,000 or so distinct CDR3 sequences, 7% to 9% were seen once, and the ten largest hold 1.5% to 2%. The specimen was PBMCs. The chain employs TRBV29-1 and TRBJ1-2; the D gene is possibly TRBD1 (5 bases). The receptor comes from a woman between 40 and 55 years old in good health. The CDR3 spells CSVAGRVPGYTF. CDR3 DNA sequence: TGCAGCGTTGCAGGCAGGGTACCTGGCTACACCTTC.